What follows are 12 T cell receptor beta chains derived from one specimen sequenced in a study of T cells in Graves' hyperthyroidism and ophthalmopathy. RNA transcripts served as the template for amplifying TCR beta CDR3 regions. An initial round of RT-PCR targeting the TCR CDR3 relied on the HTBI primer set. TCRdb used MiXCR to reprocess the multiplex PCR reads, holding one entry per CDR3 protein. The data hold hundreds of thousands of distinct CDR3 sequences, with 15% to 17% observed a single time. The sequencing sample was made of blood. These receptors came from a woman between 18 and 29 years old with Graves' hyperthyroidism.

This clonotype was detected a few times. This may arise from a read error, as a much more abundant clone is one base away. Because it lacks the conserved phenylalanine or tryptophan at the end, this CDR3 is likely a read error. The rearrangement links TRBV5-6 to TRBJ1-1; 7 nucleotides match TRBD1. The germline V gene has CDR1 SGHDT and CDR2 YYEEEE. Trimming cost V 4 bases and J 4 bases; bases outside gene matches: 10. CDR3 length: 15 amino acids. This chain's CDR3 is CASSVTHRGLTEAFL. CDR3 coding DNA: TGTGCCAGCAGCGTAACACACAGGGGACTCACTGAAGCTTTCCTT.

This clonotype appeared many times. The chain uses TRBV20-1 and TRBJ2-7; TRBD2 agrees at 10 bases. The CDR3 loop spans 17 amino acids. The junction had 15 bases not matched to a gene; V was cut back by 5 bases and J by 2 bases. Germline CDR1 and CDR2: DFQATT and SNEGSKA (reference sequence). The CDR3 nucleotides are TGCAGTGCTCTCCGCCTCCTAGCGGGGGTGACCGCCTACGAGCAGTACTTC. It is translated as CSALRLLAGVTAYEQYF.

The table lists this clonotype with many counts. The rearrangement joins TRBV6-2 or TRBV6-3 to TRBJ1-1, with D hard to call. V lost 2 bases and J lost 4, with 5 bases in between. CDR3 size: 12 residues. Germline V CDR1 and CDR2: MNHEY, SVGEGT. Here the CDR3 DNA reads TGTGCCAGCAGTTACCTAATCACTGAAGCTTTCTTT. Its protein product is CASSYLITEAFF.

In its sample, this clonotype was seen a few times. This chain uses TRBV4-3 with TRBJ1-1; tentative D call: TRBD1 (5 bases). Germline V lookup: CDR1 LGHNA, CDR2 YSLEER. The CDR3 totals 15 residues. Trimming pared 5 bases from V and 3 bases from J, leaving 16 bases between. The CDR3 DNA is TGCGCCAGCAGCTTAAAGATGGGAGGGGACACTGAAGCTTTCTTT. Its protein is CASSLKMGGDTEAFF.

This clonotype has at least ten counts. This chain joins TRBV2 and TRBJ1-2; D may be TRBD1 (5 bases). The CDR3 runs to 15 residues. Germline V gene lookup returns CDR1 SNHLY and CDR2 FYNNEI. Trimming left V 6 bases short and J 3 bases short, with 17 bases between. The CDR3 bases are TGTGCCAGCAGACTTCCTGGGGGGGTTGACTATGGCTACACCTTC. It is translated as CASRLPGGVDYGYTF.

The chain couples TRBV4-1 to TRBJ2-5, with D possibly TRBD2 on 5 matching bases. CDR1 and CDR2 from the germline V gene are MGHRA and YSYEKL. V was trimmed by 4 bases and J by 1 base, leaving 13 bases between them. This CDR3 has 15 amino acids. In DNA form, the CDR3 reads TGCGCCAGCAGCCCCGCTCCGAGCGGCCAAGAGACCCAGTACTTC. It translates to CASSPAPSGQETQYF.

This clonotype was found a few times. The chain carries TRBV6-4 and TRBJ1-5; D not resolved. CDR1 and CDR2 from the germline V gene are MRHNA and SNTAGT. Between the trimmed V and J ends, which lost 0 bases and 9 bases, there was a span of 9 bases. The CDR3 is 13 amino acids. Here the CDR3 DNA reads TGTGCCAGCAGTGACTCAGCATTGGGGCCCCAGCATTTT. As protein: CASSDSALGPQHF.

The V call is TRBV29-1, the J call TRBJ2-6; 9 positions agree with TRBD2. This CDR3 is built from 17 residues. From germline, CDR1 is SQVTM and CDR2 ANQGSEA. The junction had 11 bases not matched to a gene; V was cut back by 6 bases and J by 2 bases. CDR3 residues: CSVRDSGRKAGANVLTF. CDR3 in DNA: TGCAGCGTCCGTGATAGCGGGAGAAAAGCTGGGGCCAACGTCCTGACTTTC.

The chain couples TRBV6-6 to TRBJ2-5; no clear D gene. V shed 0 bases and J shed 7 bases, with 18 bases lying between them. The CDR3 consists of 16 residues. The V gene's germline CDR1 is MNHNY and CDR2 SVGAGI (reference sequence). The DNA of the CDR3 is TGTGCCAGCAGTTACTCGATTATTCCCGGCCCGTGGACCCAGTACTTC. Translating it yields CASSYSIIPGPWTQYF.

This clonotype has a handful of counts. The rearrangement uses TRBV2 and TRBJ2-5, with D uncertain. Trimming took 2 bases from V and 5 from J, leaving 12 bases between them. In germline, CDR1 is SNHLY, CDR2 FYNNEI. The CDR3 is made up of 14 amino acids. The CDR3 sequence: CASSELASAETQYF. CDR3 DNA sequence: TGTGCCAGCAGTGAATTAGCTTCTGCGGAGACCCAGTACTTC.

This clonotype was found a few times. The rearrangement uses TRBV19 and TRBJ1-5; unclear D gene. Trimming stripped 5 bases from V and 4 bases from J, with 9 bases between. The CDR3 has 13 residues. In germline, CDR1 is LNHDA, CDR2 SQIVND (reference sequence). As DNA, the CDR3 is TGTGCCAGTAGTGGGCCCTTTAATCAGCCCCAGCATTTT. Translating it yields CASSGPFNQPQHF.

At least ten counts were recorded for this clonotype. This chain connects TRBV20-1 to TRBJ2-7, with 7 bases lining up with TRBD2. With 6 bases clipped from V and 1 base from J, the junction kept 12 bases outside the gene matches. This CDR3 contains 15 residues. Germline lookup yields CDR1 DFQATT and CDR2 SNEGSKA (reference sequence). CDR3 sequence (DNA): TGCAGTGCAACCAAGATTACTAGCGATTCCTACGAGCAGTACTTC. It translates to CSATKITSDSYEQYF.